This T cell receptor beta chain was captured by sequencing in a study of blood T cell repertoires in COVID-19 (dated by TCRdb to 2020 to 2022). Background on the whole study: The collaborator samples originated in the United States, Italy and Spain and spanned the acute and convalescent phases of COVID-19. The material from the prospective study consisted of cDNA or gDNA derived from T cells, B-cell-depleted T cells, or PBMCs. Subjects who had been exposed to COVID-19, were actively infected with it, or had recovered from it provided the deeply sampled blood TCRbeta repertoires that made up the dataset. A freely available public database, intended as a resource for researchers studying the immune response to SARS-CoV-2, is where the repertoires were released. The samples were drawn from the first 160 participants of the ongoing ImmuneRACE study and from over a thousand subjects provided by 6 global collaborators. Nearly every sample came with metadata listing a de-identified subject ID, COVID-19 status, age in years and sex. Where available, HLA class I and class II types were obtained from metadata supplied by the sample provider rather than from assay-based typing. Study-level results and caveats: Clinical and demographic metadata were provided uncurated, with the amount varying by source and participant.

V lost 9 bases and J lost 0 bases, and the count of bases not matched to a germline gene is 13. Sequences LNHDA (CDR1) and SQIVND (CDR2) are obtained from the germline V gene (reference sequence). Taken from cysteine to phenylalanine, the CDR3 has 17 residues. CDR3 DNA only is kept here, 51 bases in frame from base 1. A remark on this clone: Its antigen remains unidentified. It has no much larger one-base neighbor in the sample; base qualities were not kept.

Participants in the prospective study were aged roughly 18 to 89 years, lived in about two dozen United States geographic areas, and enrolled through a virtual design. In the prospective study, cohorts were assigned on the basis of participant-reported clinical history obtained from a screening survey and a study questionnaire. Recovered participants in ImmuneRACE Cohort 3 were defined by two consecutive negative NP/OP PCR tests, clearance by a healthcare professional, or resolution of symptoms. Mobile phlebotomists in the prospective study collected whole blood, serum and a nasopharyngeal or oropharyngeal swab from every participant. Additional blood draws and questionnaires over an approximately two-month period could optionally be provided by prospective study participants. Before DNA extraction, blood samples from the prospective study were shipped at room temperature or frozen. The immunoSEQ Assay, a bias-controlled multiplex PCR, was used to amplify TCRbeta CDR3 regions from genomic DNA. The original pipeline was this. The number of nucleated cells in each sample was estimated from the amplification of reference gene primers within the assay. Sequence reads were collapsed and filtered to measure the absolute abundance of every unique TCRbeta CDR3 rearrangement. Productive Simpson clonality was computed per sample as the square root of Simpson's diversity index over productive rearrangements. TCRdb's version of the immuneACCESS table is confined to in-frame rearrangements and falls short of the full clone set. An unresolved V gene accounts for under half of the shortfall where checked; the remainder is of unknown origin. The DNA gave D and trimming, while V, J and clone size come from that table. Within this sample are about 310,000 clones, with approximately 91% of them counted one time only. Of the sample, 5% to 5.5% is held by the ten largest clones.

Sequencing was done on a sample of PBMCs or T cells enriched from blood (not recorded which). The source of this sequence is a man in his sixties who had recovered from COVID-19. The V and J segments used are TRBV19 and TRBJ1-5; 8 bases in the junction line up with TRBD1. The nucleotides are TGTGCCAGCAATACCGGGACAGGACGTTATAGCAATCAGCCCCAGCATTTT. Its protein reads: CASNTGTGRYSNQPQHF.